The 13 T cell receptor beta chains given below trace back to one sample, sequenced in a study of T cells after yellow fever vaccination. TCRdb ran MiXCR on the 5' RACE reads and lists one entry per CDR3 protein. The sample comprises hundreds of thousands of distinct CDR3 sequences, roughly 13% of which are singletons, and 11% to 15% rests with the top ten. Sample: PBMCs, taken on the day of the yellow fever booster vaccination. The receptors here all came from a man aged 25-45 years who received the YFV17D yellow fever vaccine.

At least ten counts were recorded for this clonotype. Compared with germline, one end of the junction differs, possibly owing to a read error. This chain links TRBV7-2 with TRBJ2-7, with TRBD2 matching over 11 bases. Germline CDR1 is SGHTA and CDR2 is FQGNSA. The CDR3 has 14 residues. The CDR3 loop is CASSLTSGAYEQYF. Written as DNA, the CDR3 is TGCGCCAGCAGCTTGACTAGCGGGGCCTACGAGCAGTACTTC.

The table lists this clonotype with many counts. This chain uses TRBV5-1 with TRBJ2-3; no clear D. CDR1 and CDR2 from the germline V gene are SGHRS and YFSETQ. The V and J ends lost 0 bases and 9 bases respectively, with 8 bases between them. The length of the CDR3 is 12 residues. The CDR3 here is CASSLDSSTQYF. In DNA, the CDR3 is TGCGCCAGCAGCTTGGACTCCTCCACGCAGTATTTT.

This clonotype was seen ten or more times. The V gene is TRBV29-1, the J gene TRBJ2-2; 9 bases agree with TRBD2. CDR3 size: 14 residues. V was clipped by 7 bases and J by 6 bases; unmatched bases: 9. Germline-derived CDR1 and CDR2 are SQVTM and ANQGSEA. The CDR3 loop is CSAAGGGSAGELFF. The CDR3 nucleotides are TGCAGCGCCGCGGGAGGGGGATCGGCCGGGGAGCTGTTTTTT.

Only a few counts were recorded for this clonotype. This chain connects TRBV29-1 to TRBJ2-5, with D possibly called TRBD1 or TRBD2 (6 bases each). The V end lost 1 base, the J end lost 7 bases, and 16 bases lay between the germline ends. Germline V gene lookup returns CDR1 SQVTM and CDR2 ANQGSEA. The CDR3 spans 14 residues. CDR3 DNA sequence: TGCAGCGTTGAAGCTTTAACCAGGGGAGGGACCCAGTACTTC. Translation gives CSVEALTRGGTQYF.

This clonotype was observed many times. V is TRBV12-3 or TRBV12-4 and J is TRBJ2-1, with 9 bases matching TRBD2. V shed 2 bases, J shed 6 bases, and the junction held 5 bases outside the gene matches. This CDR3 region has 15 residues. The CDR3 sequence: CASSLWLAGSNEQFF. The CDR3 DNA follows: TGTGCCAGCAGTTTATGGCTAGCGGGATCCAATGAGCAGTTCTTC.

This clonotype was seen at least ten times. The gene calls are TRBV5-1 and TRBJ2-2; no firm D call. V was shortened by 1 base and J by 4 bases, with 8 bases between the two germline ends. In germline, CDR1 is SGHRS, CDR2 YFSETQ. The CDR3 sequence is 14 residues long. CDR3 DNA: TGCGCCAGCAGCTTGCCCGCATCCACCGGGGAGCTGTTTTTT. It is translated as CASSLPASTGELFF.

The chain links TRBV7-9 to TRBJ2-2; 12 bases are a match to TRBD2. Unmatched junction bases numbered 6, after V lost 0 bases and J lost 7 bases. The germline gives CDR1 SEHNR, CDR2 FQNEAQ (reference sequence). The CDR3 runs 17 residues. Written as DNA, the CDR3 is TGTGCCAGCAGCTTAGCCCGGACTAGCGGGACCGGCGGGGAGCTGTTTTTT. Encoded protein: CASSLARTSGTGGELFF. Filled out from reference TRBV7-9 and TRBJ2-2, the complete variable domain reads DTGVSQNPRHKITKRGQNVTFRCDPISEHNRLYWYRQTLGQGPEFLTYFQNEAQLEKSRLLSDRFSAERPKGSFSTLEIQRTEQGDSAMYLCASSLARTSGTGGELFFGEGSRLTVL.

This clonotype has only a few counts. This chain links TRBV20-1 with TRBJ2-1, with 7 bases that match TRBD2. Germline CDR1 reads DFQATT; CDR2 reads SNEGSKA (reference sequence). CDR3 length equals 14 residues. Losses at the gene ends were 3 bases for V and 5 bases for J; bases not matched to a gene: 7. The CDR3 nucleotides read TGCAGTGCTAGTGCCCAGCGGGGCCACAATGAGCAGTTCTTC. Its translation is CSASAQRGHNEQFF.

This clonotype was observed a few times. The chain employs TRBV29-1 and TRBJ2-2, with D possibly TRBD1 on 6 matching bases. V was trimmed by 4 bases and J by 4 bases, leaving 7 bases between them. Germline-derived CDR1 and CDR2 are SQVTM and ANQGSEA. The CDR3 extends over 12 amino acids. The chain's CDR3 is CSVGDTTGELFF. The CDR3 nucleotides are TGCAGCGTTGGGGACACCACCGGGGAGCTGTTTTTT.

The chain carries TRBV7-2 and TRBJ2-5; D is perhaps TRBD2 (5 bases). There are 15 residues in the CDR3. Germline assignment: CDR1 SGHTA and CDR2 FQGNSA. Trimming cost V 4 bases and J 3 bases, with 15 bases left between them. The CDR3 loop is CASSSFTSREETQYF. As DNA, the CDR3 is TGTGCCAGCAGCTCTTTTACTAGTCGAGAAGAGACCCAGTACTTC.

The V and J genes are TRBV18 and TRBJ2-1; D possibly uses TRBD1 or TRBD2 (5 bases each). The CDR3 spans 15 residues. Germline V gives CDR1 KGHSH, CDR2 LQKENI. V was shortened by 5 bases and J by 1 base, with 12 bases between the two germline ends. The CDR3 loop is CASSTGRASYNEQFF. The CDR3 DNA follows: TGTGCCAGCTCAACGGGGCGAGCGTCCTACAATGAGCAGTTCTTC.

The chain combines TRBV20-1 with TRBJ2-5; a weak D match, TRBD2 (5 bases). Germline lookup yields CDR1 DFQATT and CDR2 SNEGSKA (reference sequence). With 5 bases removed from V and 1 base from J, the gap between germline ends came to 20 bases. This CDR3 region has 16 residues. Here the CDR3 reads CSAFPSSPGVQETQYF. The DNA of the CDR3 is TGCAGTGCTTTCCCAAGCTCCCCCGGGGTCCAAGAGACCCAGTACTTC.

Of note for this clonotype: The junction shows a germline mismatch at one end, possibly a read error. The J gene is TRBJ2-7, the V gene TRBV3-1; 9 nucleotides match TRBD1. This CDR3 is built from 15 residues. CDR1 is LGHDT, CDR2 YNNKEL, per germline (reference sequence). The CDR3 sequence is CASTQIPGQGGEQYF. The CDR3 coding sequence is TGTGCCAGCACCCAAATACCGGGACAGGGCGGAGAGCAGTACTTC.